Presented here are 25 T cell receptor beta chains from one specimen sequenced in a study of metastatic and nonmetastatic thyroid tumors. MiXCR reprocessed the PCR reads for TCRdb. Found here are around 45,000 clones, approximately 4.1% of them singletons; the top ten hold 9.8%. Every patient underwent thyroid surgery untreated. The sample was blood. Every receptor here comes from a female donor with papillary thyroid cancer or a benign thyroid nodule (not recorded which). Some clones in this sample may be carry-over from other donors' samples.

This clone was observed many times. J is TRBJ2-3 and V is TRBV6-2 or TRBV6-3; 11 bases are a match to TRBD2. This CDR3 contains 16 residues. Germline CDR1 reads MNHEY; CDR2 reads SVGEGT. V shed 7 bases and J 4 bases; nucleotides not matched to a gene: 10. The CDR3 sequence is CASTPDSGRVADTQYF. The CDR3 DNA reads TGTGCCAGCACCCCCGATAGCGGGAGGGTGGCAGATACGCAGTATTTT.

In this sample, this clone turned up a few times. This rearrangement joins TRBV30 to TRBJ2-2; 13 nucleotides line up with TRBD2. V lost 3 bases, J lost 5 bases, and 6 bases stayed unmatched. Germline V lookup: CDR1 GTSNPN, CDR2 SVGIG (reference sequence). The length of the CDR3 is 16 residues. The CDR3 DNA follows: TGTGCCTGGAGGGGAGGACTAGCGGGAGTAACCGGGGAGCTGTTTTTT. Its translation: CAWRGGLAGVTGELFF.

As to this clone: A junction boundary mismatches the germline segment, possibly from a read error. The CDR3, as DNA: TGTGCCATCAGCCGCTCGCGGGACATCGGAAACACCATATATTTT. Translation: CAISRSRDIGNTIYF. V usage is TRBV15 and J usage is TRBJ1-3, with D tentatively TRBD1 (6 bases). Germline V gives CDR1 LNHNV, CDR2 YYDKDF (reference sequence). This CDR3 region has 15 residues.

This clone showed up many times. The chain recombines TRBV13 with TRBJ2-1; 8 positions agree with TRBD2. The CDR3 covers 16 residues. Germline V gene data show CDR1 as PRHDT and CDR2 as FYEKMQ (reference sequence). The junction had 9 bases not matched to a gene; V was cut back by 1 base and J by 7 bases. DNA for the CDR3: TGTGCCAGCAGCTTAGATCGGGAGGGCTGGGCGAATGAGCAGTTCTTC. Protein product: CASSLDREGWANEQFF.

Ten or more counts support this clone. The rearrangement links TRBV5-1 to TRBJ2-5; D gene ambiguous. Trimming pared 5 bases from V and 4 bases from J, leaving 12 bases between. The CDR3 contains 13 residues. CDR1 SGHRS and CDR2 YFSETQ come from the germline V gene. CDR3 nucleotide sequence: TGCGCCAGCAGTCCCCGGTCCGGAGAGACCCAGTACTTC. This sequence encodes CASSPRSGETQYF.

This clone was observed many times. For the CDR3, the DNA is TGCAGCGTAGATTCAGGGGTTACTGAAGCTTTCTTT. It translates to CSVDSGVTEAFF. V gene TRBV29-1 combines with J gene TRBJ1-1, with D perhaps TRBD1 (6 bases). Germline CDR1 SQVTM, CDR2 ANQGSEA. This CDR3 is 12 amino acids long. The germline V and J ends were trimmed by 6 bases and 5 bases, with 13 bases remaining between them.

V and J are TRBV20-1 and TRBJ2-7, with D possibly TRBD2 on 6 matching bases. The V gene lost 4 bases and the J gene lost 10 bases, with 29 bases spanning the gap. This CDR3 is 16 amino acids long. The germline V gene has CDR1 DFQATT and CDR2 SNEGSKA (reference sequence). DNA of the CDR3: TGCAGTGCTAACTCGGGACTGGGTTATCGGGTTGGTGAACAGTACTTC. It is translated as CSANSGLGYRVGEQYF.

This clone was seen a few times. A much larger clone is a single base away; this may be a read error. The V call is TRBV7-3, the J call TRBJ2-5, with a weak D call TRBD2 (6 bases). The germline V gene has CDR1 SGHTA and CDR2 FQGTGA. The CDR3 spans 15 residues. CDR3 in amino acids: CASSLTAGLQETRYF. CDR3 coding DNA: TGTGCCAGCAGCTTAACTGCGGGGTTACAAGAGACCCGGTACTTC.

This clone has more than one count but fewer than ten. One end of the junction varies from germline; a read error may be responsible. CDR3 sequence: CASSEWAPIHF. The CDR3 nucleotides read TGTGCCAGCAGTGAGTGGGCACCCATCCACTTT. The chain employs TRBV24-1 and TRBJ1-6; no firm D call. Per the germline V gene, CDR1 is KGHDR and CDR2 is SFDVKD. This CDR3 comprises 11 residues.

Ten or more counts support this clone. The chain employs TRBV5-4 and TRBJ1-2, with unresolved D. Per the germline V gene, CDR1 is SGHNT and CDR2 is YYREEE (reference sequence). The V end was cut by 5 bases, the J end by 5 bases, with 22 bases between. The CDR3 is 16 residues long. CDR3: CASSTPVREGQYGYTF. The CDR3 coding sequence is TGTGCCAGCAGTACCCCCGTCCGAGAGGGCCAATATGGCTACACCTTC.

This clone showed up just a few times. The rearrangement uses TRBV10-3 and TRBJ1-2; no definite D call. The germline V gene has CDR1 ENHRY and CDR2 SYGVKD. The CDR3 has 15 amino acids. V was clipped by 7 bases and J by 5 bases, with 20 bases between them. CDR3 DNA sequence: TGTGCCATCACCCATGGCCTAGCCGGCCAGTATGGCTACACCTTC. The encoded protein is CAITHGLAGQYGYTF.

The CDR3 region is CASSLGQELNIQYF. The CDR3 nucleotides are TGTGCCAGCAGCCTCGGACAAGAATTAAACATTCAGTACTTC. The rearrangement joins TRBV4-2 to TRBJ2-4; the D gene is possibly TRBD1 (5 bases). Germline CDR1 and CDR2: LGHNA and YNFKEQ. Trimming shortened V by 4 bases and J by 6 bases, and 13 bases separated the two germline ends. This CDR3 spans 14 amino acids.

A remark on this clone: One end of the junction fails to match germline, which may point to a read error. J is TRBJ2-2 and V is TRBV2; D is unclear. The CDR3 runs to 15 residues. The germline gives CDR1 SNHLY, CDR2 FYNNEI. CDR3: CASSEWAVLTVELFF. As DNA, the CDR3 is TGTGCCAGCAGTGAATGGGCAGTGTTAACCGTGGAGCTGTTTTTT. Variable domain in full (rest from reference TRBV2 and TRBJ2-2): EPEVTQTPSHQVTQMGQEVILRCVPISNHLYFYWYRQILGQKVEFLVSFYNNEISEKSEIFDDQFSVERPDGSNFTLKIRSTKLEDSAMYFCASSEWAVLTVELFFGEGSRLTVL.

This clone has a count of ten or more. The chain uses TRBV30 and TRBJ1-2; tentative D call: TRBD1 (5 bases). CDR3 size: 15 residues. V was trimmed by 4 bases and J by 6 bases, leaving 21 bases between them. CDR1 GTSNPN and CDR2 SVGIG come from the germline V gene (reference sequence). The CDR3 loop is CAWTGWQERGDGYTF. The CDR3 nucleotides are TGTGCCTGGACAGGATGGCAGGAACGGGGGGATGGCTACACCTTC.

This clone was seen a handful of times. The CDR3 DNA sequence: TGTGCCAGCAGTTACCCCCCAGATACGCAGTATTTT. It is translated as CASSYPPDTQYF. The chain combines TRBV6-9 with TRBJ2-3, with unresolved D. The CDR3 totals 12 residues. CDR1 is MNHGY, CDR2 SVAAGI, per germline. V lost 3 bases and J 4 bases, leaving 5 bases between the germline ends.

This clone has at least ten counts. The chain carries TRBV7-9 and TRBJ1-1; no definite D call. CDR3 length: 16 residues. V lost 4 bases and J lost 3, with 18 bases in between. Germline V lookup: CDR1 SEHNR, CDR2 FQNEAQ (reference sequence). The DNA for the CDR3 is TGTGCCAGCAGCTCTCCCACGACTCGGGTGCACACTGAAGCTTTCTTT. It yields the protein CASSSPTTRVHTEAFF.

This chain links TRBV11-3 with TRBJ2-3, with a weak D call TRBD1 (5 bases). Trimming took off 1 base at V and 2 bases at J, with 10 bases between the two ends. CDR1 and CDR2 from the germline V gene are SGHNT and YENEEA. The CDR3 extends over 15 amino acids. CDR3 nucleotide sequence: TGTGCCAGCAGCTTAGCACAGGTAGTCACAGATACGCAGTATTTT. Translation gives CASSLAQVVTDTQYF.

This clone has at least ten counts. J is TRBJ2-1 and V is TRBV13, with 9 bases aligning to TRBD1. Germline V gives CDR1 PRHDT, CDR2 FYEKMQ (reference sequence). V was pared by 3 bases and J by 8 bases, with 2 bases of the junction left unmatched. The CDR3 has 13 residues. This CDR3 reads CASSFNRGHEQFF. As DNA, the CDR3 is TGTGCCAGCAGCTTCAACAGGGGGCATGAGCAGTTCTTC.

This clone has ten or more counts. One end of the junction is discordant with germline, which a read error may explain. The CDR3 here is CASTGRPTVTNERFF. The CDR3 bases are TGTGCCAGCACAGGACGACCAACAGTCACCAATGAGCGGTTCTTC. This rearrangement joins TRBV6-2 or TRBV6-3 to TRBJ2-1; D is unclear. Germline lookup yields CDR1 MNHEY and CDR2 SVGEGT. The CDR3 length is 15 residues.

This clone was counted at least ten times. The chain combines TRBV5-4 with TRBJ2-2, with 11 bases lining up with TRBD2. The CDR3 has 18 amino acids. The trim removed 0 bases at V and 0 bases at J, leaving 4 bases unmatched. Germline CDR1 SGHNT, CDR2 YYREEE (reference sequence). CDR3 DNA: TGTGCCAGCAGCTTGGATTTAGCGGGAGGGCCGAACACCGGGGAGCTGTTTTTT. As protein: CASSLDLAGGPNTGELFF. The variable domain in full, with the rest retrieved from reference TRBV5-4 and TRBJ2-2, is ETGVTQSPTHLIKTRGQQVTLRCSSQSGHNTVSWYQQALGQGPQFIFQYYREEENGRGNFPPRFSGLQFPNYSSELNVNALELDDSALYLCASSLDLAGGPNTGELFFGEGSRLTVL.

This clone was seen at least ten times. The chain links TRBV7-2 to TRBJ2-7; 7 positions match TRBD1. The V gene's germline CDR1 is SGHTA and CDR2 FQGNSA. Trimming at V came to 1 base and at J to 2 bases, leaving 11 bases not matched to a gene. The CDR3 spans 17 residues. This chain's CDR3 is CASSLEGETGFPYEQYF. In nucleotides, the CDR3 is TGTGCCAGCAGCTTAGAAGGGGAGACAGGGTTTCCCTACGAGCAGTACTTC.

This clone was observed many times. The DNA for the CDR3 is TGTGCCAGCAGCCCAGCCCCGACGAGTTGGAGACAGATAACGCAGTATTTT. This gives the protein CASSPAPTSWRQITQYF. This chain links TRBV11-2 with TRBJ2-3, with TRBD1 as a possible D gene (5 bases). This CDR3 contains 17 residues. V was trimmed by 5 bases and J by 9 bases, leaving 27 bases between them. The germline CDR1 and CDR2 sequences are SGHAT and FQNNGV.

The table lists this clone with many counts. V and J are TRBV29-1 and TRBJ2-3; D gene ambiguous. Deletions cut 0 bases from V and 5 bases from J, with 3 bases between. CDR1 is SQVTM and CDR2 is ANQGSEA in the germline V gene. The CDR3 runs to 11 residues. The CDR3 DNA follows: TGCAGCGTTGAAGATGGAGATACGCAGTATTTT. Translating it yields CSVEDGDTQYF.

With respect to this clone: Compared with germline, one end of the junction differs, possibly owing to a read error. The chain combines TRBV28 with TRBJ2-3; maybe TRBD1 (5 bases). The CDR3 runs to 10 residues. Germline V gene lookup returns CDR1 MDHEN and CDR2 SYDVKM. The CDR3 loop reads CASSNRRVHF. In nucleotides, the CDR3 is TGTGCCAGCAGCAATCGCAGGGTGCATTTT.

This clone was counted a few times. The gene calls are TRBV20-1 and TRBJ2-3; the match to TRBD2 covers 12 bases. Germline V CDR1 and CDR2: DFQATT, SNEGSKA (reference sequence). V was pared by 6 bases and J by 4 bases, with 20 bases of the junction left unmatched. The CDR3 is 19 amino acids. The CDR3 spells CSATKWASGRAIFADTQYF. In DNA form, the CDR3 reads TGCAGTGCCACCAAGTGGGCTAGCGGGAGGGCCATCTTCGCAGATACGCAGTATTTT.